This TCR beta chain originates from a study of CD8+CD57+ T cells in acquired aplastic anemia. About the research overall: Isolated CD4+ and CD8+ cells, once sorted, yielded DNA averaging around 2.9 ug.

General observations from the study: No significant patient-versus-control difference appeared in CD8+ Simpson's diversity.

Remarks on this clonotype: Antigen: not known.

The J segment lost 9 bases and the V segment lost 2 bases, leaving 1 base of the junction unmatched. Germline-derived CDR1 and CDR2 are MGHDK and SYGVNS. The CDR3 contains 14 residues. The patients chosen for sequencing had shown expansion of CD8+CD57+ cells (detected by flow cytometry). Patients uniformly had severe acquired aplastic anemia. TCR beta VDJ and CDR3 profiles were obtained from a genomic DNA template. TCRdb processed the reads anew with MiXCR; each CDR3 protein has one entry. The profile shows some 160,000 distinct CDR3 sequences, less than 60% of them singletons. This sequence originates from a human donor with aplastic anemia. Sequenced input: sorted CD4+, CD8+, or CD8+CD57+ T cells (not recorded which) from PBMCs. The J gene is TRBJ1-6, the V gene TRBV25-1, with 10 bases that match TRBD1. CDR3 region: CASSEGTGVSPLHF. In DNA, the CDR3 is TGTGCCAGCAGTGAAGGGACAGGGGTTTCACCCCTCCACTTT.